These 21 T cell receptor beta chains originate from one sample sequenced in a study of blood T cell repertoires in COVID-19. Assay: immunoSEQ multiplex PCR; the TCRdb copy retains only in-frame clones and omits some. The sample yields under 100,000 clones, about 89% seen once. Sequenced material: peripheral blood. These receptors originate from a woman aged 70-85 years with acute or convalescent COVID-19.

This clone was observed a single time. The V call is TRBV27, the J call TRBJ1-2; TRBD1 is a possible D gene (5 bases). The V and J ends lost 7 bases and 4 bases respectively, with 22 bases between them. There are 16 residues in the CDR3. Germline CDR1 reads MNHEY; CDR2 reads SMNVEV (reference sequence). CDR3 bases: TGTGCCAGCACTTCCAGCCGGGGGGATATTAGCTATGGCTACACCTTC. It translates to CASTSSRGDISYGYTF.

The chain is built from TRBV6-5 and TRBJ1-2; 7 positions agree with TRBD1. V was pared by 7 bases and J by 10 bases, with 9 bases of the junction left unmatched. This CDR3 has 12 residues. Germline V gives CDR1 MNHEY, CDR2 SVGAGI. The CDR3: CASTGTAGDYTF. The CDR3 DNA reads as TGTGCCAGCACCGGGACAGCGGGCGACTACACCTTC.

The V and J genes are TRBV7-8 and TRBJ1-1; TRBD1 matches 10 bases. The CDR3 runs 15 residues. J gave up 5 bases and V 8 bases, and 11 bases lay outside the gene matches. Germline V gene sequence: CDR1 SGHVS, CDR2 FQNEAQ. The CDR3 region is CASRPGTGASTEAFF. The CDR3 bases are TGTGCCAGCCGTCCGGGGACAGGGGCTTCGACTGAAGCTTTCTTT.

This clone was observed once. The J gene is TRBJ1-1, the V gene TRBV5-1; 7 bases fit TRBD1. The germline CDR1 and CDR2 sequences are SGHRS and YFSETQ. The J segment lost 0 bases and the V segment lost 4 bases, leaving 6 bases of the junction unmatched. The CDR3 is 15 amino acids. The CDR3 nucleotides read TGCGCCAGCAGCCCTAAACAGGGGTTGAACACTGAAGCTTTCTTT. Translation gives CASSPKQGLNTEAFF.

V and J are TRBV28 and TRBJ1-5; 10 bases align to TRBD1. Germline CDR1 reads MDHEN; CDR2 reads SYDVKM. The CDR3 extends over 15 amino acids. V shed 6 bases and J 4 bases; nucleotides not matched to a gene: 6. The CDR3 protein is CASRPGTGDNQPQHF. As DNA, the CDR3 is TGTGCCAGCAGACCCGGGACAGGGGATAATCAGCCCCAGCATTTT.

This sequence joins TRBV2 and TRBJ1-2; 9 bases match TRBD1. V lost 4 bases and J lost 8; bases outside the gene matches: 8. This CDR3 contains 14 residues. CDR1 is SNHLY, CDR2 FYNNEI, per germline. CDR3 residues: CASSVGTGLGGYTF. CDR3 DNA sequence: TGTGCCAGCAGTGTCGGGACAGGGTTGGGAGGCTACACCTTC.

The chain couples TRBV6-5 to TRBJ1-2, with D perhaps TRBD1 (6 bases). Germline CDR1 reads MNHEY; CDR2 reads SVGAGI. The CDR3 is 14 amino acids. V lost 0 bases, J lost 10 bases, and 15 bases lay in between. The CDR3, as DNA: TGTGCCAGCAGTTACTCTACAGGGTCCTTCCACTACACCTTC. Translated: CASSYSTGSFHYTF.

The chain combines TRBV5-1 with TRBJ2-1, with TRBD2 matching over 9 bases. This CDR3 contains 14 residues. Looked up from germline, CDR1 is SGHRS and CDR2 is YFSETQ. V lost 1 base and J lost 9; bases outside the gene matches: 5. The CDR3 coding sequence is TGCGCCAGCAGCTTGAGGCGGGAGGGGACTGAGCAGTTCTTC. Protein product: CASSLRREGTEQFF.

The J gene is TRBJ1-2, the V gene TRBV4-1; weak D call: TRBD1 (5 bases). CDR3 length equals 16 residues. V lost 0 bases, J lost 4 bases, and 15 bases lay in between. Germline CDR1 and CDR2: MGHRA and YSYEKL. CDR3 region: CASSQEPVGAGYGYTF. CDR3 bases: TGCGCCAGCAGCCAAGAACCGGTTGGGGCCGGCTATGGCTACACCTTC.

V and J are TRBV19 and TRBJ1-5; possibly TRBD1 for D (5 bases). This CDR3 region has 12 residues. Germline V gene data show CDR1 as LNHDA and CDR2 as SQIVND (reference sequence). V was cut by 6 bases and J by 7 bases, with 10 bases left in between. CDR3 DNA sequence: TGTGCCAGTAGGGACAATTGGCAGCCCCAGCATTTT. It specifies CASRDNWQPQHF.

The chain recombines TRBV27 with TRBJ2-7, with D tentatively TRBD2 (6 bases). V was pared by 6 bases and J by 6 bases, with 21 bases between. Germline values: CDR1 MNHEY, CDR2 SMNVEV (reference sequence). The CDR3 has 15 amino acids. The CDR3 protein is CASREGGPLTFEQYF. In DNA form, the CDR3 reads TGTGCCAGCAGGGAGGGAGGACCCCTTACTTTCGAGCAGTACTTC.

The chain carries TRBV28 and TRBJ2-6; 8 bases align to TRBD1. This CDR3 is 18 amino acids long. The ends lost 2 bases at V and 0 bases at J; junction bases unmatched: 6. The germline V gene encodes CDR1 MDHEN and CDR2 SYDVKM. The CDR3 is CASSLEQGANSGANVLTF. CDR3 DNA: TGTGCCAGCAGTTTAGAGCAGGGGGCGAACTCTGGGGCCAACGTCCTGACTTTC.

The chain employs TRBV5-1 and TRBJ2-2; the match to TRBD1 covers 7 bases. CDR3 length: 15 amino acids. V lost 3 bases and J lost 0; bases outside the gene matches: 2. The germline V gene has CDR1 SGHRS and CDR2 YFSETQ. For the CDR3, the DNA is TGCGCCAGCAGCTGGGACAGCGCGAACACCGGGGAGCTGTTTTTT. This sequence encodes CASSWDSANTGELFF.

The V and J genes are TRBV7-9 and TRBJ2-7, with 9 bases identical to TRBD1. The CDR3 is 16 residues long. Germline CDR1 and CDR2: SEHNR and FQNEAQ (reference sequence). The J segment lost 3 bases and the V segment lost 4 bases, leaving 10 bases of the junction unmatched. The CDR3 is CASSSTGGGRDYEQYF. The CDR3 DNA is TGTGCCAGCAGCTCGACAGGGGGGGGAAGGGACTACGAGCAGTACTTC.

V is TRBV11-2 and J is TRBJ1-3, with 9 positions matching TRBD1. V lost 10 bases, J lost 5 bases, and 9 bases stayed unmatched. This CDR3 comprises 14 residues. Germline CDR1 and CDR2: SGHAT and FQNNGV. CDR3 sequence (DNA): TGTGCCACCTCAGGGACAGGGTACCGAAACACCATATATTTT. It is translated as CATSGTGYRNTIYF.

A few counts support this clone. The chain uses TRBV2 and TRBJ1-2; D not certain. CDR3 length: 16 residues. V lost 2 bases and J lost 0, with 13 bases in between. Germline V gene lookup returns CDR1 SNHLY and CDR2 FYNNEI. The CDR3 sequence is CASSELTGDTNYGYTF. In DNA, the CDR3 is TGTGCCAGCAGTGAATTAACGGGAGACACTAACTATGGCTACACCTTC.

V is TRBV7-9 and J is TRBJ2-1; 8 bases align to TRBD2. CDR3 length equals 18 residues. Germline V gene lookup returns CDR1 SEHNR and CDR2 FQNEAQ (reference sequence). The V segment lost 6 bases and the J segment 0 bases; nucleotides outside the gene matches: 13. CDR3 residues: CASRHTGGGLSSYNEQFF. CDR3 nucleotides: TGTGCCAGCAGGCACACCGGGGGGGGCCTAAGCTCCTACAATGAGCAGTTCTTC. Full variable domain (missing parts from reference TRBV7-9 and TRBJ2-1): DTGVSQNPRHKITKRGQNVTFRCDPISEHNRLYWYRQTLGQGPEFLTYFQNEAQLEKSRLLSDRFSAERPKGSFSTLEIQRTEQGDSAMYLCASRHTGGGLSSYNEQFFGPGTRLTVL.

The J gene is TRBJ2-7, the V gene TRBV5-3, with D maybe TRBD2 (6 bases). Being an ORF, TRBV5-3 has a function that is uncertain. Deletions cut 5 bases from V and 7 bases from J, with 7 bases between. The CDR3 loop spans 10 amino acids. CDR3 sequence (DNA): TGTGCCAGAAGGGGAGGTGAGCAGTACGTC. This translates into CARRGGEQYV.

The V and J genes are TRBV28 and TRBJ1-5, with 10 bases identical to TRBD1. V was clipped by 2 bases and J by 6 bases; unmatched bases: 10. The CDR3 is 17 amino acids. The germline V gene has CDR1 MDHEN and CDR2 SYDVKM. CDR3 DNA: TGTGCCAGCAGTTTAGAAGGGACAGGGGCACGGGGTCAGCCCCAGCATTTT. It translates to CASSLEGTGARGQPQHF.

This CDR3 reads CASSPTGKSTPLHF. For the CDR3, the DNA is TGTGCCAGCAGCCCGACAGGGAAATCTACACCCCTCCACTTT. This chain joins TRBV7-9 and TRBJ1-6; 7 positions agree with TRBD1. Germline CDR1 is SEHNR and CDR2 is FQNEAQ (reference sequence). The junction had 9 bases not matched to a gene; V was cut back by 5 bases and J by 11 bases. The CDR3 is 14 amino acids.

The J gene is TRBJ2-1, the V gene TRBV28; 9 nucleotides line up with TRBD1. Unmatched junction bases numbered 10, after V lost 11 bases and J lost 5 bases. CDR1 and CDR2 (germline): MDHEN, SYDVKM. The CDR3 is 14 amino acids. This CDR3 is CAGKTGGENNEQFF. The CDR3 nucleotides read TGTGCCGGGAAAACAGGGGGCGAAAACAATGAGCAGTTCTTC.